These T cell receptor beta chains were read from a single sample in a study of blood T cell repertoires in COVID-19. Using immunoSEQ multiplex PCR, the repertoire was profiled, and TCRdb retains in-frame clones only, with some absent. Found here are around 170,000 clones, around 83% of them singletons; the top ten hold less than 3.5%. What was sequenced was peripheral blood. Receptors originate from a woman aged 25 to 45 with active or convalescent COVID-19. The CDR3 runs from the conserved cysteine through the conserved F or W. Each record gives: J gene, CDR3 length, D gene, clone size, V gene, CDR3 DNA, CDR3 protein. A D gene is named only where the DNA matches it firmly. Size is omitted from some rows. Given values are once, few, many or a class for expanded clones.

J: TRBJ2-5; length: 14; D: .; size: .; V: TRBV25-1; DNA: TGTGCCAGCAGTGCAAACAGGGTCGGGGAGACCCAGTACTTC; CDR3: CASSANRVGETQYF
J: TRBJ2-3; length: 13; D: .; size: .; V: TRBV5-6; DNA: TGTGCCAGCAGCCCTTTGGGGGCTCATACGCAGTATTTT; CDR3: CASSPLGAHTQYF
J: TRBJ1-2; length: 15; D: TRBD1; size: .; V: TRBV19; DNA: TGTGCCAGTAGTATAGACCGGCAGGGGGGCTATGGCTACACCTTC; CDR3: CASSIDRQGGYGYTF
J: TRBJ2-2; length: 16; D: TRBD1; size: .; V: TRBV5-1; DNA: TGCGCCAGCAGCTTGGATGGGACAGGGGGCATCGGGGAGCTGTTTTTT; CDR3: CASSLDGTGGIGELFF
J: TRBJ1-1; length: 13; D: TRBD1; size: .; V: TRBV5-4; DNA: TGTGCCAGCAGCATCAACAGGGGCGTAGGAGCTTTCTTT; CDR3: CASSINRGVGAFF
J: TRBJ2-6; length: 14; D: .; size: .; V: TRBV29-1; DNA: TGCAGCGTTGTCGGGATTTCTGGGGCCAACGTCCTGACTTTC; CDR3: CSVVGISGANVLTF
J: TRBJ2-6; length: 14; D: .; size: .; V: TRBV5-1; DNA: TGCGCCAGCAGCTTGGCTTCTGGGGCCAACGTCCTGACTTTC; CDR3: CASSLASGANVLTF
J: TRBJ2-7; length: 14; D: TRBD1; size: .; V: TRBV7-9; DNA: TGTGCCAGCAGCTATTCTGGACAGGCAATCGAGCAGTACTTC; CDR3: CASSYSGQAIEQYF
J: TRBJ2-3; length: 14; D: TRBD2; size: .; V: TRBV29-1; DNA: TGCAGCGTTGCGTGGACTAGTGGCACTGATACGCAGTATTTT; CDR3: CSVAWTSGTDTQYF
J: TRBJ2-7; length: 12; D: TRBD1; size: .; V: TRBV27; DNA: TGTGCCACCGGACAGGGGGTTACCGAGCAGTACTTC; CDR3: CATGQGVTEQYF
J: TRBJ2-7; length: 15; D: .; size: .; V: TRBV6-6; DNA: TGTGCCAGCAGTCCATCCGGGACAAAATTTAACGAGCAGTACTTC; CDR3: CASSPSGTKFNEQYF
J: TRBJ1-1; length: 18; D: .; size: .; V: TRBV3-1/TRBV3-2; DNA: TGTGCCAGCAGCCAAAGATATCCAAACGGGGGACGTAACACTGAAGCTTTCTTT; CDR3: CASSQRYPNGGRNTEAFF
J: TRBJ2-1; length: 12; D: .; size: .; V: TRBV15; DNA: TGTGCCACCAGCAGAGATATAGGGGGACGATTCTTC; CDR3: CATSRDIGGRFF
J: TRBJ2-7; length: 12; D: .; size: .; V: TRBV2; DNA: TGTGCCAGCAAGACAGATTCCTACGAGCAGTACTTC; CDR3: CASKTDSYEQYF
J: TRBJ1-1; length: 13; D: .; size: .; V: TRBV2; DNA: TGTGCCAGCACGGAGGGGTTGGACACTGAAGCTTTCTTT; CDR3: CASTEGLDTEAFF
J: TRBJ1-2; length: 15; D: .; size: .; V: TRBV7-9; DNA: TGTGCCAGCAGCGAAGGACAGACTCCCCTCTATGGCTACACCTTC; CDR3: CASSEGQTPLYGYTF
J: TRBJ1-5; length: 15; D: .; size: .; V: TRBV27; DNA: TGTGCCAGCAGTTTAGTTTGGGGGGTCAATCAGCCCCAGCATTTT; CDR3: CASSLVWGVNQPQHF
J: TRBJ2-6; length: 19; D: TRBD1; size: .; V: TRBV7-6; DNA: TGTGCCAGCAGCTTTGACCGGGACAGGGGGTTATCTGGGGCCAACGTCCTGACTTTC; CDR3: CASSFDRDRGLSGANVLTF
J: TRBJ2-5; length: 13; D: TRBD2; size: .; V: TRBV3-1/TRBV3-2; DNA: TGTGCCAGCAGCCAAAGCGGGGGGGCGAGCCAGTACTTC; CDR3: CASSQSGGASQYF
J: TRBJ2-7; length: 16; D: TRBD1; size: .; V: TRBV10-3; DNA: TGTGCCATCAAAGGAATAACCGGGACAGGGAAAGGTGAGCAGTACTTC; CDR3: CAIKGITGTGKGEQYF
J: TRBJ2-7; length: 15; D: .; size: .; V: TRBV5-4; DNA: TGTGCCAGCAGCTTGTTTGGAACAGAAGCCTACGAGCAGTACTTC; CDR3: CASSLFGTEAYEQYF
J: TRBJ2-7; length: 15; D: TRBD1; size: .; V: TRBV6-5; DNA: TGTGCCAGCACTTCGCTGAGGGGACAGTCCTACGAGCAGTACTTC; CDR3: CASTSLRGQSYEQYF
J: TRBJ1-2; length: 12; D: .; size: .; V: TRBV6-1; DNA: TGTGCCAGCAGTGAACGTCTTCAGGGCTACACCTTC; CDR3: CASSERLQGYTF
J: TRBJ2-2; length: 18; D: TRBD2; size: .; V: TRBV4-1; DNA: TGCGCCAGCAGCCTTGGGACTAGCGGGAGGGCCGATACCGGGGAGCTGTTTTTT; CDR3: CASSLGTSGRADTGELFF
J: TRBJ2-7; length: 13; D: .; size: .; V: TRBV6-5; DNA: TGTGCCAGCAGTTACGGGACTCTGGACGAGCAGTACTTC; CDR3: CASSYGTLDEQYF
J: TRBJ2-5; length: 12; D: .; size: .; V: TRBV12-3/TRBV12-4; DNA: TGTGCCACTTCCCGGGGACAAGAGACCCAGTACTTC; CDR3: CATSRGQETQYF
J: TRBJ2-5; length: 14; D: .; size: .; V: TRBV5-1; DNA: TGCGCCAGCAGCTTGGTGGTGGGAGGCGAGACCCAGTACTTC; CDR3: CASSLVVGGETQYF
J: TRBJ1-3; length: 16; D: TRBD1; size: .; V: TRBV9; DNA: TGTGCCAGCAGCGTATCCCCACAGGGGGCTGGAAACACCATATATTTT; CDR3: CASSVSPQGAGNTIYF
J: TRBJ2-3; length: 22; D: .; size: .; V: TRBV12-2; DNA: TGTGCAAGTCGCTTAGGCCTTCCGGTGCCGGCTACTAGCGGGAGAATAGTCGGTACGCAGTATTTT; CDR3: CASRLGLPVPATSGRIVGTQYF
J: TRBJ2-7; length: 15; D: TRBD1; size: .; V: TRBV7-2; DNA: TGTGCCAGCAGCTTATCGGGGACAGGGGGTTACGAGCAGTACTTC; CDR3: CASSLSGTGGYEQYF
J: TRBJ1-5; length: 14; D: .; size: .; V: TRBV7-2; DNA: TGTGCCAGCACCCTAAGGGGCGGCAATCAGCCCCAGCATTTT; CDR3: CASTLRGGNQPQHF
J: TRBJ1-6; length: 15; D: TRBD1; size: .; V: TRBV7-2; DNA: TGTGCCAGCAGCTTGCGACAGGGCAGAAATTCACCCCTCCACTTT; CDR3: CASSLRQGRNSPLHF
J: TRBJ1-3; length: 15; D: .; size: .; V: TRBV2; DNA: TGTGCCAGCAGGGTTGGGACATTCACTGGAAACACCATATATTTT; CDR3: CASRVGTFTGNTIYF
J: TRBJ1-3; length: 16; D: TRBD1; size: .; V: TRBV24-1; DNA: TGTGCCACCAGTGATCCCGGGACAGGGGTGAGGAACACCATATATTTT; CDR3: CATSDPGTGVRNTIYF
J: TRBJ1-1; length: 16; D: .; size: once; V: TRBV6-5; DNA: TGTGCCAGCAGTTACTCACGTAGTCAAATGAACACTGAAGCTTTCTTT; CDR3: CASSYSRSQMNTEAFF
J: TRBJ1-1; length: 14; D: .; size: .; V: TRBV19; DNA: TGTGCCAGTAGTATTATACAGGGGAACACTGAAGCTTTCTTT; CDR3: CASSIIQGNTEAFF
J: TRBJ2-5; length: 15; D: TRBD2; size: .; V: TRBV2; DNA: TGTGCCAGCAGGCCGACTAGCGGGGGCCCGGAGACCCAGTACTTC; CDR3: CASRPTSGGPETQYF
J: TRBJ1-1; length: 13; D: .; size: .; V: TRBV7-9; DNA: TGTGCCAGCACTTTAGGGGTAGGCACTGAAGCTTTCTTT; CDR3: CASTLGVGTEAFF
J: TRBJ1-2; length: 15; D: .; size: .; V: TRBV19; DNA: TGTGCCAGTAGTCCTTCAGGGGTGACCTTCAGCGGCTACACCTTC; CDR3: CASSPSGVTFSGYTF
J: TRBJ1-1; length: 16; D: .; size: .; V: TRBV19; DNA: TGTGCCAGTAGTATCGGGCGGGGGCGCGAGAACACTGAAGCTTTCTTT; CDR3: CASSIGRGRENTEAFF
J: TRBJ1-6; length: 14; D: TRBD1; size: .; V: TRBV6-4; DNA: TGTGCCAGCAGACTCACAGGGGGTAATTCACCCCTCCACTTT; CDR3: CASRLTGGNSPLHF